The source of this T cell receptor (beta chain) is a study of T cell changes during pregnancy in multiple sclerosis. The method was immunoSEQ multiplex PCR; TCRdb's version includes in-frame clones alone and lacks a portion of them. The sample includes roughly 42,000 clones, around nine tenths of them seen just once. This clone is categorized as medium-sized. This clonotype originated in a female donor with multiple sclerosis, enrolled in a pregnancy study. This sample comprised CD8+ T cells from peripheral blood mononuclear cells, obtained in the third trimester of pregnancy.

CDR3 loop: CASSLSGAKRAFF. DNA of the CDR3: TGTGCCAGCAGTTTATCAGGGGCCAAACGAGCTTTCTTT. The chain carries TRBV27 and TRBJ1-1; perhaps TRBD1 as D (5 bases). The germline CDR1 and CDR2 sequences are MNHEY and SMNVEV (reference sequence). The CDR3 has 13 amino acids. V was clipped by 0 bases and J by 10 bases, with 12 bases between them.